This TCR beta chain comes out of a study of T cells in Graves' hyperthyroidism and ophthalmopathy. Overall study context: Peripheral blood was drawn at first diagnosis, prior to all treatment. Study-wide findings and caveats: Using 13 V-J features, a model discriminated ophthalmopathy from stable hyperthyroidism.

Patients aged 18 to 65 with hyperthyroidism were newly diagnosed, with duration under 2 months. PBMCs were obtained from 10 ml fresh peripheral blood. Germline assignment: CDR1 SNHLY and CDR2 FYNNEI. The CDR3 loop spans 15 amino acids. V lost 4 bases and J 4 bases, leaving 17 bases between the germline ends. This clonotype was observed many times. Its antigen remains unidentified. TCR beta CDR3 regions were amplified from RNA. In the first-round RT-PCR of the TCR CDR3, the HTBI primer set was used. TCRdb re-analysed the multiplex PCR reads in MiXCR, keeping a single row per CDR3 protein. The sample has around 340,000 distinct CDR3 sequences; about a sixth are singletons.

What was sequenced was blood. The J gene is TRBJ2-7, the V gene TRBV2; no clear D. The receptor comes from a woman in her 30s with Graves' hyperthyroidism that later progressed to Graves' ophthalmopathy. In nucleotides, the CDR3 is TGTGCCAGCAGTGGCCTCCTAGGACGGTTTTACGAGCAGTACTTC. Amino acid sequence: CASSGLLGRFYEQYF.